These 11 T cell receptor beta chains originate from one sample sequenced in a study of blood T cells in healthy people across ages. Together with a sample-barcoded 5' primer, a J-beta primer mix was included in a second PCR lasting about 6 to 11 cycles. TCRdb re-called the 5' RACE reads with MiXCR, one entry per CDR3 protein. In the table there are more than 900,000 distinct CDR3 sequences, almost 25% of which are singletons. The data also belong to a second study, concerning T cells of mothers and their children.

Sequencing was done on a sample of blood. These receptors were collected from a girl aged 2 to 10 in good health.

This clonotype has just a few counts. The missing conserved phenylalanine or tryptophan at the end of this CDR3 makes a read error likely. The V gene is TRBV12-3 or TRBV12-4, the J gene TRBJ2-3, with D perhaps matching TRBD1 (6 bases). Trimming removed 5 bases from V and 6 bases from J, with 18 bases in between. This CDR3 is 15 amino acids long. CDR3 coding DNA: TGTGCCAGCAGTACCCGGACAGTCACCACGGATACGCAGTATCTT. Translated, it gives CASSTRTVTTDTQYL.

Turning to this clonotype: Relative to the germline gene, one junction end is altered; a read error may explain this. V and J are TRBV12-3 or TRBV12-4 and TRBJ1-1; no clear D. The CDR3 spans 14 residues. The CDR3 region is CASSLGQINTVAFF. The CDR3 nucleotides are TGTGCCAGCAGTTTGGGCCAGATTAACACTGTAGCTTTCTTT.

This clonotype turned up a few times. V gene TRBV12-3 or TRBV12-4 combines with J gene TRBJ2-7; TRBD1 matches at 10 bases. This CDR3 spans 19 amino acids. J lost 0 bases, V lost 3 bases, and 14 bases had no gene match. DNA for the CDR3: TGTGCCAGCAGTTTTTCCTTATCCGGGACAGGGGTCAGCTCCTACGAGCAGTACTTC. This translates into CASSFSLSGTGVSSYEQYF.

V and J are TRBV4-1 and TRBJ1-5; 7 bases map to TRBD1. The V segment lost 3 bases and the J segment 2 bases; nucleotides outside the gene matches: 7. The CDR3 has 16 amino acids. Germline assignment: CDR1 MGHRA and CDR2 YSYEKL. This chain's CDR3 is CASSHAQGQGNQPQHF. CDR3 bases: TGCGCCAGCAGCCACGCACAAGGACAGGGCAATCAGCCCCAGCATTTT.

This chain connects TRBV29-1 to TRBJ1-4; D unclear. Trimming took 4 bases from V and 0 from J, leaving 12 bases between them. The CDR3 contains 15 residues. CDR1 is SQVTM, CDR2 ANQGSEA, per germline. The CDR3 nucleotides read TGCAGCGTTGCCGAGAGAGATGCAACTAATGAAAAACTGTTTTTT. Its protein product is CSVAERDATNEKLFF. The variable domain in full, with the rest retrieved from reference TRBV29-1 and TRBJ1-4, is SAVISQKPSRDICQRGTSLTIQCQVDSQVTMMFWYRQQPGQSLTLIATANQGSEATYESGFVIDKFPISRPNLTFSTLTVSNMSPEDSSIYLCSVAERDATNEKLFFGSGTQLSVL.

This chain joins TRBV28 and TRBJ1-5; D is uncertain. The CDR3 extends over 17 amino acids. The V and J ends lost 4 bases and 1 base respectively, with 17 bases between them. CDR1 is MDHEN and CDR2 is SYDVKM in the germline V gene. In nucleotides, the CDR3 is TGTGCCAGCAGTTCCTTTGGGGAAGGGAAGAGCAATCAGCCCCAGCATTTT. Protein product: CASSSFGEGKSNQPQHF.

J is TRBJ2-5 and V is TRBV20-1, with TRBD1 matching 8 bases. The CDR3 sequence is 13 residues long. Germline CDR1 reads DFQATT; CDR2 reads SNEGSKA (reference sequence). The J segment lost 4 bases and the V segment lost 4 bases, leaving 5 bases of the junction unmatched. The CDR3 nucleotides read TGCAGTGCTATTTCAGGGGGCGGAGAGACCCAGTACTTC. This encodes CSAISGGGETQYF.

This sequence joins TRBV12-3 or TRBV12-4 and TRBJ1-2; tentative D call: TRBD1 (6 bases). The V end was cut by 5 bases, the J end by 5 bases, with 12 bases between. This CDR3 has 13 residues. The DNA for the CDR3 is TGTGCCAGCAGTCGGGACACCGAGTATGGCTACACCTTC. Its translation is CASSRDTEYGYTF.

This sequence joins TRBV10-2 and TRBJ1-5, with 7 positions matching TRBD1. Germline V gives CDR1 WSHSY, CDR2 SAAADI. V shed 6 bases, J shed 1 base, and the junction held 6 bases outside the gene matches. The CDR3 totals 15 residues. The CDR3 reads CASRANRGSNQPQHF. As DNA, the CDR3 is TGCGCCAGCAGGGCTAACAGGGGCAGCAATCAGCCCCAGCATTTT.

V and J are TRBV6-1 and TRBJ2-7, with D hard to call. Germline values: CDR1 MNHNS, CDR2 SASEGT. V gave up 9 bases and J gave up 2 bases, with 17 bases separating them. The CDR3 is made up of 14 amino acids. The CDR3 DNA reads TGTGCCAGTGCGACTGGAGCTGTCCCCTACGAGCAGTACTTC. Translated: CASATGAVPYEQYF.

This clonotype came up a few times. The chain joins TRBV4-3 to TRBJ2-1; D is undetermined. The V gene lost 2 bases and the J gene lost 4 bases, with 12 bases spanning the gap. The CDR3 extends over 15 amino acids. Germline CDR1 reads LGHNA; CDR2 reads YSLEER. CDR3 sequence reads: CASSQSSSYYNEQFF. For the CDR3, the DNA is TGCGCCAGCAGCCAAAGTTCGAGCTATTACAATGAGCAGTTCTTC.